Listed below are T cell receptor beta chains from one sample, sequenced in a study of T cell responses to AZD1222 COVID-19 vaccine. Clones were sequenced by immunoSEQ multiplex PCR, and TCRdb holds only the in-frame ones, with some missing. The sample carries over 120,000 clones, approximately 90% recorded once. Material: peripheral blood, obtained 28 days after the second AZD1222 dose. All receptors derive from an adult who received the AZD1222 COVID-19 vaccine. Each CDR3 is given with its conserved first and last residue. Each record gives: clone size, D gene, V gene, J gene, CDR3 DNA, CDR3 protein. The D gene is left open where the match is weak. The size of a clone is reported for some rows only, either as once, few or many, or as a class for expanded clones.

.,.,TRBV29-1,TRBJ2-7,TGCAGCGTTGTCCCCGGGAGTAATCCCTACGAGCAGTACTTC,CSVVPGSNPYEQYF
.,.,TRBV11-3,TRBJ2-3,TGTGCCAGCAGCTTAGGCCCCCCCGCAGATACGCAGTATTTT,CASSLGPPADTQYF
.,.,TRBV24-1,TRBJ2-5,TGTGCCACCAGTGATGCGGGACAGCGAAAAGAGACCCAGTACTTC,CATSDAGQRKETQYF
.,TRBD1,TRBV6-1,TRBJ1-5,TGTGCCAGCAGTGAAGCGCCCGGACAGGGAGGACAGCCCCAGCATTTT,CASSEAPGQGGQPQHF
.,TRBD2,TRBV12-5,TRBJ2-1,TGTGCTAGTGGTTTTTCCATAAACCCTAGCGGGCGGCCCCTGGAGCAGTTCTTC,CASGFSINPSGRPLEQFF
.,.,TRBV5-4,TRBJ2-7,TGTGCCAGCAGCTTGGGTGTCGACTCCTACGAGCAGTACTTC,CASSLGVDSYEQYF
.,TRBD2,TRBV19,TRBJ2-7,TGTGCCAGTAGTATCACTAGCGGGAGTTACGAGCAGTACTTC,CASSITSGSYEQYF
.,.,TRBV29-1,TRBJ1-2,TGCAGCGTCACCACGGTTTATGGCTACACCTTC,CSVTTVYGYTF
.,TRBD1,TRBV5-1,TRBJ1-3,TGCGCCAGCAGCCCCTCACAGGGGAACACCATATATTTT,CASSPSQGNTIYF
.,.,TRBV12-3/TRBV12-4,TRBJ1-5,TGTGCCAGCAGTAGGGGTGGGCCCCAGCATTTT,CASSRGGPQHF
medium-sized,.,TRBV6-5,TRBJ2-2,TGTGCCAGCAGTCCGATACTCCTCCGGGAGCTGTTTTTT,CASSPILLRELFF
once,.,TRBV5-4,TRBJ1-2,TGTGCCATCCCCAAGGGGGGCGCCAACTATGGCTACACCTTC,CAIPKGGANYGYTF
few,.,TRBV5-4,TRBJ1-3,TGTGCCAGCAGCTTATGGGGGGCCTCTGGAAACACCATATATTTT,CASSLWGASGNTIYF
.,.,TRBV25-1,TRBJ1-1,TGTGCCAGCAGTGAAACTTTGAACACTGAAGCTTTCTTT,CASSETLNTEAFF
once,TRBD1,TRBV19,TRBJ2-1,TGTGCCAGTAGTAGGCTACAGGGGGCCGGCGATGAGCAGTTCTTC,CASSRLQGAGDEQFF
.,.,TRBV11-3,TRBJ1-1,TGTGCCAGCAGCCCCGGAGGGTCCACAGAAGCTTTCTTT,CASSPGGSTEAFF
.,.,TRBV7-9,TRBJ1-2,TGTGCCAGCAGCCTCTCCCAGGCGCAATCCTATGGCTACACCTTC,CASSLSQAQSYGYTF
.,.,TRBV10-1,TRBJ1-1,TGCGCCAGCAGTGAGTCGGGGGGAGGTGAAGCTTTCTTT,CASSESGGGEAFF
.,.,TRBV7-3,TRBJ2-3,TGTGCCAGCAGCCCTAGTTCCCCCACAGATACGCAGTATTTT,CASSPSSPTDTQYF
.,.,TRBV2,TRBJ1-5,TGTGCCAGCAGGACAGATAGCAATCAGCCCCAGCATTTT,CASRTDSNQPQHF
.,.,TRBV5-1,TRBJ2-1,TGCGCCAGCAGCGCCCGTGGGGCGGGTGAGCAGTTCTTC,CASSARGAGEQFF
.,.,TRBV28,TRBJ2-7,TGTGCCAGCAGTTTCCATGGGGGCTCCTACGAGCAGTACTTC,CASSFHGGSYEQYF
once,.,TRBV18,TRBJ2-2,TGTGCCAGCTCCCGAGAGGGAACCGGGGAGCTGTTTTTT,CASSREGTGELFF
.,.,TRBV6-6,TRBJ1-1,TGTGCATCGAGGGTGAACACTGAAGCTTTCTTT,CASRVNTEAFF
once,.,TRBV18,TRBJ1-1,TGTGCCAGCTCACCGTTCGATGGAGGAGGGAACACTGAAGCTTTCTTT,CASSPFDGGGNTEAFF
.,TRBD2,TRBV5-4,TRBJ2-1,TGTGCCAGCAGCGATGGACTAGCGGGAGGAAATTACAATGAGCAGTTCTTC,CASSDGLAGGNYNEQFF
.,.,TRBV29-1,TRBJ2-3,TGCAGCGTTGGAGTAGGTGGTTCCACAGATACGCAGTATTTT,CSVGVGGSTDTQYF
.,TRBD1,TRBV7-2,TRBJ1-1,TGTGCCAGCAGCTTAGCGAACAGGGGGCTTACTGAAGCTTTCTTT,CASSLANRGLTEAFF
.,.,TRBV9,TRBJ2-1,TGTGCCAGCAGCGTAGACAGGGCCAATGAGCAGTTCTTC,CASSVDRANEQFF
.,TRBD2,TRBV7-9,TRBJ2-2,TGTGCCAGCAGCCCCCGGACTAGCACCGGGGAGCTGTTTTTT,CASSPRTSTGELFF
.,.,TRBV9,TRBJ1-1,TGTGCCAGCAGCGTAGGGGGGACCACTGAAGCTTTCTTT,CASSVGGTTEAFF
.,TRBD1,TRBV5-1,TRBJ2-1,TGCGCCAGCAGCACGACAGGGGGCAATGAGCAGTTCTTC,CASSTTGGNEQFF
.,.,TRBV30,TRBJ1-5,TGTGCCTGGAGTAAGGTACTAGGGAGCAATCAGCCCCAGCATTTT,CAWSKVLGSNQPQHF
.,.,TRBV18,TRBJ2-5,TGTGCCAGCTCCTTCAGCGGCGGGTTGGGAGAGACCCAGTACTTC,CASSFSGGLGETQYF
.,.,TRBV7-3,TRBJ1-4,TGTGCCAGCAGTGCAGGGACTAATGAAAAACTGTTTTTT,CASSAGTNEKLFF
.,TRBD2,TRBV2,TRBJ2-1,TGTGCCAGCAGTTCCCTAGCGGGCACCAACAATGAGCAGTTCTTC,CASSSLAGTNNEQFF
few,.,TRBV21-1,TRBJ2-5,TGTGCCAGCAGCCACCTTTCAGGGGAGACCCAGTACTTC,CASSHLSGETQYF
.,.,TRBV2,TRBJ2-5,TGTGCCAGCAGTCGACCGGGACAAGGGCTGGAGACCCAGTACTTC,CASSRPGQGLETQYF
.,.,TRBV14,TRBJ1-1,TGTGCCAGCAGCCAGGTAAACGGAAAGATTGCTTTCTTT,CASSQVNGKIAFF
.,.,TRBV2,TRBJ1-4,TGTGCCAGCAGTCAGGGGTCAACTAATGAAAAACTGTTTTTT,CASSQGSTNEKLFF
.,.,TRBV27,TRBJ2-7,TGTGCCAGCAGTTTATCTCCCTCCGGCAACTTATACGAGCAGTACTTC,CASSLSPSGNLYEQYF
.,TRBD2,TRBV5-5,TRBJ2-2,TGTGCCAGCACCCCTCGGGAGGCGAACACCGGGGAGCTGTTTTTT,CASTPREANTGELFF
.,.,TRBV19,TRBJ1-5,TGTGCCAGTAGTGAACAGGGCTCTAGCAATCAGCCCCAGCATTTT,CASSEQGSSNQPQHF
once,TRBD1,TRBV7-3,TRBJ2-5,TGTGCCAGCAGCCCCAACACCGGACAGGGGAGAGGAGAGACCCAGTACTTC,CASSPNTGQGRGETQYF
once,.,TRBV7-2,TRBJ2-7,TGTGCCAGCAGCTTAGTGGAGGGGGCGTCCTACGAGCAGTACTTC,CASSLVEGASYEQYF
.,.,TRBV19,TRBJ1-4,TGTGCCAGTAGTATAGTCAAGAAGTCAGGTGAAAAACTGTTTTTT,CASSIVKKSGEKLFF
.,TRBD1,TRBV5-1,TRBJ2-7,TGCGCCAGCAGCTTGGTGGACAGGGGCGAGCAGTACTTC,CASSLVDRGEQYF
.,.,TRBV4-2,TRBJ2-2,TGTGCCAGCAGCCGGGTTCCTGGGGACGGGGAGCTGTTTTTT,CASSRVPGDGELFF
.,.,TRBV7-2,TRBJ2-1,TGTGCCAGCAGCTTATTCCCGGGACAACCGAACAATGAGCAGTTCTTC,CASSLFPGQPNNEQFF
.,TRBD2,TRBV7-3,TRBJ2-1,TGTGCCAGCAGCCTACTAGCGGGAGAGGGGAATGAGCAGTTCTTC,CASSLLAGEGNEQFF
.,.,TRBV27,TRBJ2-4,TGTGCCAGCAGGCTAAGGGGAGAACTAGCCAAAAACATTCAGTACTTC,CASRLRGELAKNIQYF
.,TRBD1,TRBV28,TRBJ1-5,TGTGCCAGCAGTTCGACAGGGCGTCGGGATCAGCCCCAGCATTTT,CASSSTGRRDQPQHF
.,.,TRBV19,TRBJ2-7,TGTGCCAGTAGTAGAAAGAACATAAATTACTACGAGCAGTACTTC,CASSRKNINYYEQYF
once,TRBD1,TRBV7-9,TRBJ2-4,TGTGCCAGCTCCCCCCGACAGGGCCAAAACATTCAGTACTTC,CASSPRQGQNIQYF
.,.,TRBV15,TRBJ2-5,TGTGCCACCAGCAGGCACCAAGAGACCCAGCACTTC,CATSRHQETQHF
.,TRBD1,TRBV4-1,TRBJ1-2,TGCGCCAGCAGCCAAGGTTGGGGACAGGGTTGGGGTGCGAGTGGCTACACCTTC,CASSQGWGQGWGASGYTF
.,TRBD1,TRBV6-2/TRBV6-3,TRBJ2-6,TGTGCCAGCGGCCGGGACAGGGTATCTGGGGCCAACGTCCTGACTTTC,CASGRDRVSGANVLTF
.,TRBD1,TRBV29-1,TRBJ1-1,TGCAGCGCCAGCCTTGGGGACAGGGGGCGGCGGGTCACTGAAGCTTTCTTT,CSASLGDRGRRVTEAFF
.,.,TRBV2,TRBJ1-2,TGTGCCAGCAGTGGGCAGGGGCGCCGCTATGGCTACACCTTC,CASSGQGRRYGYTF
.,.,TRBV6-2/TRBV6-3,TRBJ2-1,TGTGCCAGCAGTCGGGACTTCCTCAATGAGCAGTTCTTC,CASSRDFLNEQFF